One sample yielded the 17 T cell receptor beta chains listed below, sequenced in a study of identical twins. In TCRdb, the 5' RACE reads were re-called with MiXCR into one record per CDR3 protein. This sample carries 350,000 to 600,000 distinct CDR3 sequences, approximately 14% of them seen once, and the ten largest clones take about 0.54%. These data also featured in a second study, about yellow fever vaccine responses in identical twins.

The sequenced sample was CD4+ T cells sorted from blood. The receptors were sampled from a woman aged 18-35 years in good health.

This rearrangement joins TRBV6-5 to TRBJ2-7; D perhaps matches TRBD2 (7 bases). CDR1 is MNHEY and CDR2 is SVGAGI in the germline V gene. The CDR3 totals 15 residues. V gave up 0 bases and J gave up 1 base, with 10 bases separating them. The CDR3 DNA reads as TGTGCCAGCAGTTACTCGGGGGGGCCGTCCTACGAGCAGTACTTC. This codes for CASSYSGGPSYEQYF.

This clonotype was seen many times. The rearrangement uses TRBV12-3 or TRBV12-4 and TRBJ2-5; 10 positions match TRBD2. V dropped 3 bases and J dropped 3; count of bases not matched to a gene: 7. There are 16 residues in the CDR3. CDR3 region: CASSFSIGLAEETQYF. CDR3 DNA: TGTGCCAGCAGTTTTTCCATAGGACTAGCGGAAGAGACCCAGTACTTC.

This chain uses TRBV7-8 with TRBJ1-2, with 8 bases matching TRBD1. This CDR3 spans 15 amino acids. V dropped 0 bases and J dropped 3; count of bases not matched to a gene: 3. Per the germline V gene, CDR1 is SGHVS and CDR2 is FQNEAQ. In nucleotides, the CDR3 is TGTGCCAGCAGCTTAGCCGCAGGGGGCGACTATGGCTACACCTTC. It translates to CASSLAAGGDYGYTF.

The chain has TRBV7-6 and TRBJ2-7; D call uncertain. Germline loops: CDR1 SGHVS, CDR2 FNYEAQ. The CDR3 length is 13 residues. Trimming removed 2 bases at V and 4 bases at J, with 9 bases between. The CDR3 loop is CASSLQISYEQYF. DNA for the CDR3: TGTGCCAGCAGCTTACAGATTTCATACGAGCAGTACTTC.

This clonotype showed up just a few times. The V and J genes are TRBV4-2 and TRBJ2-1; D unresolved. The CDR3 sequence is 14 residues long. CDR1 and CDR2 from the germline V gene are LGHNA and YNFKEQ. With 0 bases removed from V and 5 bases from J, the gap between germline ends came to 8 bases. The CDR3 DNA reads TGTGCCAGCAGCCAAGATCTACTAAACAATGAGCAGTTCTTC. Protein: CASSQDLLNNEQFF.

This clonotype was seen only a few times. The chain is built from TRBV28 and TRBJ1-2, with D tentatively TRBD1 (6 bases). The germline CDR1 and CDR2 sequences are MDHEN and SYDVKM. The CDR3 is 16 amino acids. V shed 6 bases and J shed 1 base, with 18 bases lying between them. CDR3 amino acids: CASRQQGSEGNYGYTF. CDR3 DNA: TGTGCCAGCAGGCAACAGGGTTCAGAGGGTAACTATGGCTACACCTTC.

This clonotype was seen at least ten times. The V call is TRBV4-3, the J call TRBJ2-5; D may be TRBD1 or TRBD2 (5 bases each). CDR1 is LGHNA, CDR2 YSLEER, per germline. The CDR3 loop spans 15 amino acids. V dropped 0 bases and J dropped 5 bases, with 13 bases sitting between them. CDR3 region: CASSQDAGGSETQYF. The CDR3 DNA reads TGCGCCAGCAGCCAAGATGCTGGGGGTTCGGAGACCCAGTACTTC.

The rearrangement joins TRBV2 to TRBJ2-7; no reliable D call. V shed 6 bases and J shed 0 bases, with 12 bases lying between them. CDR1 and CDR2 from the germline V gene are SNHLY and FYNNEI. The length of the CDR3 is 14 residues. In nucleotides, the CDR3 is TGTGCCAGCAGGGATTCCAGTGCCTCCTACGAGCAGTACTTC. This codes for CASRDSSASYEQYF.

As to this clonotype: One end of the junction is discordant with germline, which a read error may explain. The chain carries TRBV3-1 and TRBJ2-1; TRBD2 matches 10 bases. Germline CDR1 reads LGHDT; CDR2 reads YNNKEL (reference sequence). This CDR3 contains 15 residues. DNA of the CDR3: TGTGCCTGCAGCTACGGACTAGCGGCGTACAATGAGCAGTTCTTC. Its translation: CACSYGLAAYNEQFF.

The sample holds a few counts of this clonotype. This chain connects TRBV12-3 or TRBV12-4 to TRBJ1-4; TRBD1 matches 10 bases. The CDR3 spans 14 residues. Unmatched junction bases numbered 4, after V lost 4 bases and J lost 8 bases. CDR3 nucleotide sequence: TGTGCCAGCAGTTGGAGGACAGGGGGGGAAAAACTGTTTTTT. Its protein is CASSWRTGGEKLFF.

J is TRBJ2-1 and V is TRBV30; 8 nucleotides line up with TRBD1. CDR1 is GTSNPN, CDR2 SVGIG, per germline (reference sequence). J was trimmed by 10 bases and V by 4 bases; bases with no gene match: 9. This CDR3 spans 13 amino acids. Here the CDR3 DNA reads TGTGCCTGGACAAACGTCGGACAGGGAGAGCAGTTCTTC. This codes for CAWTNVGQGEQFF.

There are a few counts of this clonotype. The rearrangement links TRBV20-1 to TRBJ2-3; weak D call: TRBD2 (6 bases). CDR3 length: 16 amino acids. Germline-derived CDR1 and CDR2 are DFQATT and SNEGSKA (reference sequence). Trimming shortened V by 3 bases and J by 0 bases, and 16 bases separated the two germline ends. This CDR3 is CSASPTRRASTDTQYF. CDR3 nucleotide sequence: TGCAGTGCTAGCCCCACGCGGAGGGCTAGCACAGATACGCAGTATTTT.

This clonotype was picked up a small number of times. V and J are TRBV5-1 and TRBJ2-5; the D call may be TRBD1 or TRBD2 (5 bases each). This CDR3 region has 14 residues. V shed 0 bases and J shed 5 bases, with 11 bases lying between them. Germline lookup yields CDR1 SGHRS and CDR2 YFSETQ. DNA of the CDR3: TGCGCCAGCAGCTTGGAGGTGGGACGGGAGACCCAGTACTTC. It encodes CASSLEVGRETQYF.

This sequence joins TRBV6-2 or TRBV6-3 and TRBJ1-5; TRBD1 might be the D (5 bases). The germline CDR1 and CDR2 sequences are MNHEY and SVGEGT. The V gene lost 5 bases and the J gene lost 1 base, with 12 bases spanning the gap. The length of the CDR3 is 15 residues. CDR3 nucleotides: TGTGCCAGCAGTAGGGACGTTAGGAGCAATCAGCCCCAGCATTTT. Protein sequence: CASSRDVRSNQPQHF.

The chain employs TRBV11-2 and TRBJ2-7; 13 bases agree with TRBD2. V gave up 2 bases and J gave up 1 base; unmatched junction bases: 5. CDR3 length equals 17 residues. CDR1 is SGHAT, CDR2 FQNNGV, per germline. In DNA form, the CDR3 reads TGTGCCAGCAGCTTAATCCGGACTAGCGGGGGATCCTACGAGCAGTACTTC. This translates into CASSLIRTSGGSYEQYF.

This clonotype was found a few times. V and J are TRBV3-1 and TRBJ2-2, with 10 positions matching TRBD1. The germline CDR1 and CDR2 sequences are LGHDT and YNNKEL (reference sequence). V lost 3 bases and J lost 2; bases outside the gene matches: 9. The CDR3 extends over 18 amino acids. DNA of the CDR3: TGTGCCAGCAGCCATACCGGGACAGGGGTTGTTAACACCGGGGAGCTGTTTTTT. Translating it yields CASSHTGTGVVNTGELFF. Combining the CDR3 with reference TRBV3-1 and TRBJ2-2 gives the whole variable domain DTAVSQTPKYLVTQMGNDKSIKCEQNLGHDTMYWYKQDSKKFLKIMFSYNNKELIINETVPNRFSPKSPDKAHLNLHINSLELGDSAVYFCASSHTGTGVVNTGELFFGEGSRLTVL.

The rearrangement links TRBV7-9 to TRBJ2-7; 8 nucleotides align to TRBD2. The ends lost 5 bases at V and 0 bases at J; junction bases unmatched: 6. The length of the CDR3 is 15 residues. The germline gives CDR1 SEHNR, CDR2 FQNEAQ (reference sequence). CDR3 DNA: TGTGCCAGCAGCCAACCCGGGGGGGGCTCCTACGAGCAGTACTTC. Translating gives CASSQPGGGSYEQYF.